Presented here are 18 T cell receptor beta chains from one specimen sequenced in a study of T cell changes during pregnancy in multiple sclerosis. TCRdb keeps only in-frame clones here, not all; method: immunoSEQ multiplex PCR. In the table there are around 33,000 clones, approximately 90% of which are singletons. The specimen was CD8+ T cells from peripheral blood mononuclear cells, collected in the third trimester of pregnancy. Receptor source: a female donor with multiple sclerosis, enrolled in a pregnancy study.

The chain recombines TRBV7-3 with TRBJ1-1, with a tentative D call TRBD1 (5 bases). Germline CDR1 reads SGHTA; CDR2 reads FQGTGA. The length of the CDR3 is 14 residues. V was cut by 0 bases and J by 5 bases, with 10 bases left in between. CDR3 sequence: CASSLTYKGTEAFF. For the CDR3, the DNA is TGTGCCAGCAGCTTAACGTACAAGGGGACTGAAGCTTTCTTT.

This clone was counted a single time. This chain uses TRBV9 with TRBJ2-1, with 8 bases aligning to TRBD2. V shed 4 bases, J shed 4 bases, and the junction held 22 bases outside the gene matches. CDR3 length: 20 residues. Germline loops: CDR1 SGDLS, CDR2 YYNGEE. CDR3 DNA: TGTGCCAGCAGCCTACCTACAACGGGGAGCGCGGGGGGTCAGTACAATGAGCAGTTCTTC. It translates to CASSLPTTGSAGGQYNEQFF.

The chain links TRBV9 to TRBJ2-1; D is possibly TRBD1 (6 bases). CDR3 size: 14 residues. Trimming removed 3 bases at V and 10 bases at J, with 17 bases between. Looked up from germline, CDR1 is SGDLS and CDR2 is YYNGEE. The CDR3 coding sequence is TGTGCCAGCAGCGGGTTGGGGGCTGGGGGCGAGCAGTTCTTC. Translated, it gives CASSGLGAGGEQFF. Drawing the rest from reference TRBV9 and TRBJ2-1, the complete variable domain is DSGVTQTPKHLITATGQRVTLRCSPRSGDLSVYWYQQSLDQGLQFLIQYYNGEERAKGNILERFSAQQFPDLHSELNLSSLELGDSALYFCASSGLGAGGEQFFGPGTRLTVL.

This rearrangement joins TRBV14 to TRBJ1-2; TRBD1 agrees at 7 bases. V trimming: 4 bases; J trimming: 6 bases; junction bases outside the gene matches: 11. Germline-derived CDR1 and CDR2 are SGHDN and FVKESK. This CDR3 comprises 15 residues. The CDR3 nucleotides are TGTGCCAGCAGCCGACTTCCACAGGGGTTCGATGGCTACACCTTC. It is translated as CASSRLPQGFDGYTF.

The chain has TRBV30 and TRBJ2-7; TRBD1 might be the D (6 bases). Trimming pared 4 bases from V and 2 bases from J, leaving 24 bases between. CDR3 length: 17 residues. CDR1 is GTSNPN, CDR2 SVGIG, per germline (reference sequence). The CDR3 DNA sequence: TGTGCCTGGACCGCTACCCTTCGGGACACCTTCCCCTACGAGCAGTACTTC. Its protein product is CAWTATLRDTFPYEQYF.

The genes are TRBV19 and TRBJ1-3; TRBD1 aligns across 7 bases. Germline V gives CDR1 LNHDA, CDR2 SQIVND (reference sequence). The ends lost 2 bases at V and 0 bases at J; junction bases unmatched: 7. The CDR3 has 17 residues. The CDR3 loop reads CASSITGQVYSGNTIYF. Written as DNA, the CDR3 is TGTGCCAGTAGTATAACAGGACAGGTCTACTCTGGAAACACCATATATTTT.

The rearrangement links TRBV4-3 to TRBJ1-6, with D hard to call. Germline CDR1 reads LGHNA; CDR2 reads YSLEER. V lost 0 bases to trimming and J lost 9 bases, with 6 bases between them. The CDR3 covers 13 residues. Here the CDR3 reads CASSQDLGSPLHF. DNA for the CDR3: TGCGCCAGCAGCCAAGATCTAGGTTCACCCCTCCACTTT.

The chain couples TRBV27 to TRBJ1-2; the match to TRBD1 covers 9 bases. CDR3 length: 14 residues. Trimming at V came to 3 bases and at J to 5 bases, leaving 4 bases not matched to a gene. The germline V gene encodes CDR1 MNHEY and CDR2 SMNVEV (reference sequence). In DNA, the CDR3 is TGTGCCAGCAGTTTCGCGACAGGGGGTTATGGCTACACCTTC. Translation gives CASSFATGGYGYTF.

CDR3 DNA: TGCGCCAGCAGGGGAGGACAGGGGGACTCCTACGAGCAGTACTTC. It yields the protein CASRGGQGDSYEQYF. The chain couples TRBV5-1 to TRBJ2-7; TRBD1 matches 10 bases. CDR1 is SGHRS, CDR2 YFSETQ, per germline. V trimming: 5 bases; J trimming: 0 bases; junction bases outside the gene matches: 5. The CDR3 is 15 amino acids.

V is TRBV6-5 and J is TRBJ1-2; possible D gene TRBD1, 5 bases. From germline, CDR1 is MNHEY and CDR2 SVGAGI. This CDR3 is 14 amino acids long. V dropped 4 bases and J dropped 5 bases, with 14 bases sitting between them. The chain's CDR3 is CASSFGGTSYGYTF. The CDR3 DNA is TGTGCCAGCAGTTTTGGGGGGACCTCATATGGCTACACCTTC.

As DNA, the CDR3 is TGTGCCAGCAGCCAACCCCCGGGGGGCAACACCGGGGAGCTGTTTTTT. This encodes CASSQPPGGNTGELFF. The chain couples TRBV4-2 to TRBJ2-2; the D gene is possibly TRBD2 (7 bases). From germline, CDR1 is LGHNA and CDR2 YNFKEQ. Trimming shortened V by 2 bases and J by 2 bases, and 12 bases separated the two germline ends. The CDR3 length is 16 residues.

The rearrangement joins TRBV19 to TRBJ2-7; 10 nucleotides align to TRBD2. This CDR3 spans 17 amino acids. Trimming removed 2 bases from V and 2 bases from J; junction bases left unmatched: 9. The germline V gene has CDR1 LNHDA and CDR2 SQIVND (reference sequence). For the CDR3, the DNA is TGTGCCAGTAGTATAAAGGGGGAACTAGCGGGGACCTACGAGCAGTACTTC. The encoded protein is CASSIKGELAGTYEQYF.

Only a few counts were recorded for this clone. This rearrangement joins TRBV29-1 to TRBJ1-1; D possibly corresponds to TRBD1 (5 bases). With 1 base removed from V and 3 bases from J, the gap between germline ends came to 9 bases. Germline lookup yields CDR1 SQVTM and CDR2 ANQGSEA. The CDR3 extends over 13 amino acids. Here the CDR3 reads CSVEADKYTEAFF. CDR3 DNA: TGCAGCGTTGAAGCGGACAAGTACACTGAAGCTTTCTTT.

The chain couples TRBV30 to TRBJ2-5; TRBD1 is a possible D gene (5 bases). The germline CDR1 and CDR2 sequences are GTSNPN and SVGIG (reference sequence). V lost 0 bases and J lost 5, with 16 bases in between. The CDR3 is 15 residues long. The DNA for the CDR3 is TGTGCCTGGAGTGTACAGGCCTCGCATAGGGAGACCCAGTACTTC. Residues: CAWSVQASHRETQYF.

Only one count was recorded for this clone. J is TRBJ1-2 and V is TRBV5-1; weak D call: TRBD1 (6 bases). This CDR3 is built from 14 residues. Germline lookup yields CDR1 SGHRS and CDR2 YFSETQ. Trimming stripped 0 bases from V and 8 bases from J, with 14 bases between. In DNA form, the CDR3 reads TGCGCCAGCAGCTTGGATGAAGGGGGAAGCGGCTACACCTTC. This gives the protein CASSLDEGGSGYTF.

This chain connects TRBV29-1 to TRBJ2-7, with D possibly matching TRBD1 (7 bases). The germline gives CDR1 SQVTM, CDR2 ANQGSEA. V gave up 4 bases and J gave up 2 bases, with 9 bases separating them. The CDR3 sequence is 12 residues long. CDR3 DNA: TGCAGCGTTGGCGGGACAGCCTACGAGCAGTACTTC. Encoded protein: CSVGGTAYEQYF.

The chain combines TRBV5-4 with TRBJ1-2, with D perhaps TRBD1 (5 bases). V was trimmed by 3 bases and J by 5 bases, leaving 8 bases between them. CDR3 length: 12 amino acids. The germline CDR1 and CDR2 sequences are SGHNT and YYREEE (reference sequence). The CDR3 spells CASSSKGYGYTF. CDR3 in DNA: TGTGCCAGCAGCTCGAAGGGGTATGGCTACACCTTC.

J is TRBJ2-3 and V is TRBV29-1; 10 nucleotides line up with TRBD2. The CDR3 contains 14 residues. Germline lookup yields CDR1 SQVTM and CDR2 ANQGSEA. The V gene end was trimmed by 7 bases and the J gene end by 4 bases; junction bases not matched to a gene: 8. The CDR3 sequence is CSGITSGVPDTQYF. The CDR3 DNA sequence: TGCAGCGGTATTACTAGCGGGGTGCCAGATACGCAGTATTTT.